This T cell receptor beta chain is drawn from a study of T-cell reconstitution after alpha-beta-depleted transplantation in children. Molecular barcoding with unique molecular identifiers was used for the TCRbeta library. TCRdb independently ran MiXCR on the PCR reads; one entry per CDR3 protein. The sample gives hundreds of thousands of distinct CDR3 sequences, more than 9% of which show up once; around a quarter is in the top ten. This CDR3 comprises 15 residues. About this clonotype itself: A much more abundant neighbour one base away suggests this may be a read error.

Specimen: peripheral blood, collected 180 days after TCRalphabeta/CD19-depleted stem cell transplant. V and J are TRBV12-3 or TRBV12-4 and TRBJ1-4, with D maybe TRBD1 (5 bases). The receptor was derived from a male patient under 10 years old who had a stem cell transplant for chronic granulomatous disease, so the T cells may come from the graft donor. The CDR3 reads CASSAGTASNGKLFF. In DNA form, the CDR3 reads TGTGCCAGCAGTGCAGGGACGGCCTCTAATGGAAAACTGTTTTTT.